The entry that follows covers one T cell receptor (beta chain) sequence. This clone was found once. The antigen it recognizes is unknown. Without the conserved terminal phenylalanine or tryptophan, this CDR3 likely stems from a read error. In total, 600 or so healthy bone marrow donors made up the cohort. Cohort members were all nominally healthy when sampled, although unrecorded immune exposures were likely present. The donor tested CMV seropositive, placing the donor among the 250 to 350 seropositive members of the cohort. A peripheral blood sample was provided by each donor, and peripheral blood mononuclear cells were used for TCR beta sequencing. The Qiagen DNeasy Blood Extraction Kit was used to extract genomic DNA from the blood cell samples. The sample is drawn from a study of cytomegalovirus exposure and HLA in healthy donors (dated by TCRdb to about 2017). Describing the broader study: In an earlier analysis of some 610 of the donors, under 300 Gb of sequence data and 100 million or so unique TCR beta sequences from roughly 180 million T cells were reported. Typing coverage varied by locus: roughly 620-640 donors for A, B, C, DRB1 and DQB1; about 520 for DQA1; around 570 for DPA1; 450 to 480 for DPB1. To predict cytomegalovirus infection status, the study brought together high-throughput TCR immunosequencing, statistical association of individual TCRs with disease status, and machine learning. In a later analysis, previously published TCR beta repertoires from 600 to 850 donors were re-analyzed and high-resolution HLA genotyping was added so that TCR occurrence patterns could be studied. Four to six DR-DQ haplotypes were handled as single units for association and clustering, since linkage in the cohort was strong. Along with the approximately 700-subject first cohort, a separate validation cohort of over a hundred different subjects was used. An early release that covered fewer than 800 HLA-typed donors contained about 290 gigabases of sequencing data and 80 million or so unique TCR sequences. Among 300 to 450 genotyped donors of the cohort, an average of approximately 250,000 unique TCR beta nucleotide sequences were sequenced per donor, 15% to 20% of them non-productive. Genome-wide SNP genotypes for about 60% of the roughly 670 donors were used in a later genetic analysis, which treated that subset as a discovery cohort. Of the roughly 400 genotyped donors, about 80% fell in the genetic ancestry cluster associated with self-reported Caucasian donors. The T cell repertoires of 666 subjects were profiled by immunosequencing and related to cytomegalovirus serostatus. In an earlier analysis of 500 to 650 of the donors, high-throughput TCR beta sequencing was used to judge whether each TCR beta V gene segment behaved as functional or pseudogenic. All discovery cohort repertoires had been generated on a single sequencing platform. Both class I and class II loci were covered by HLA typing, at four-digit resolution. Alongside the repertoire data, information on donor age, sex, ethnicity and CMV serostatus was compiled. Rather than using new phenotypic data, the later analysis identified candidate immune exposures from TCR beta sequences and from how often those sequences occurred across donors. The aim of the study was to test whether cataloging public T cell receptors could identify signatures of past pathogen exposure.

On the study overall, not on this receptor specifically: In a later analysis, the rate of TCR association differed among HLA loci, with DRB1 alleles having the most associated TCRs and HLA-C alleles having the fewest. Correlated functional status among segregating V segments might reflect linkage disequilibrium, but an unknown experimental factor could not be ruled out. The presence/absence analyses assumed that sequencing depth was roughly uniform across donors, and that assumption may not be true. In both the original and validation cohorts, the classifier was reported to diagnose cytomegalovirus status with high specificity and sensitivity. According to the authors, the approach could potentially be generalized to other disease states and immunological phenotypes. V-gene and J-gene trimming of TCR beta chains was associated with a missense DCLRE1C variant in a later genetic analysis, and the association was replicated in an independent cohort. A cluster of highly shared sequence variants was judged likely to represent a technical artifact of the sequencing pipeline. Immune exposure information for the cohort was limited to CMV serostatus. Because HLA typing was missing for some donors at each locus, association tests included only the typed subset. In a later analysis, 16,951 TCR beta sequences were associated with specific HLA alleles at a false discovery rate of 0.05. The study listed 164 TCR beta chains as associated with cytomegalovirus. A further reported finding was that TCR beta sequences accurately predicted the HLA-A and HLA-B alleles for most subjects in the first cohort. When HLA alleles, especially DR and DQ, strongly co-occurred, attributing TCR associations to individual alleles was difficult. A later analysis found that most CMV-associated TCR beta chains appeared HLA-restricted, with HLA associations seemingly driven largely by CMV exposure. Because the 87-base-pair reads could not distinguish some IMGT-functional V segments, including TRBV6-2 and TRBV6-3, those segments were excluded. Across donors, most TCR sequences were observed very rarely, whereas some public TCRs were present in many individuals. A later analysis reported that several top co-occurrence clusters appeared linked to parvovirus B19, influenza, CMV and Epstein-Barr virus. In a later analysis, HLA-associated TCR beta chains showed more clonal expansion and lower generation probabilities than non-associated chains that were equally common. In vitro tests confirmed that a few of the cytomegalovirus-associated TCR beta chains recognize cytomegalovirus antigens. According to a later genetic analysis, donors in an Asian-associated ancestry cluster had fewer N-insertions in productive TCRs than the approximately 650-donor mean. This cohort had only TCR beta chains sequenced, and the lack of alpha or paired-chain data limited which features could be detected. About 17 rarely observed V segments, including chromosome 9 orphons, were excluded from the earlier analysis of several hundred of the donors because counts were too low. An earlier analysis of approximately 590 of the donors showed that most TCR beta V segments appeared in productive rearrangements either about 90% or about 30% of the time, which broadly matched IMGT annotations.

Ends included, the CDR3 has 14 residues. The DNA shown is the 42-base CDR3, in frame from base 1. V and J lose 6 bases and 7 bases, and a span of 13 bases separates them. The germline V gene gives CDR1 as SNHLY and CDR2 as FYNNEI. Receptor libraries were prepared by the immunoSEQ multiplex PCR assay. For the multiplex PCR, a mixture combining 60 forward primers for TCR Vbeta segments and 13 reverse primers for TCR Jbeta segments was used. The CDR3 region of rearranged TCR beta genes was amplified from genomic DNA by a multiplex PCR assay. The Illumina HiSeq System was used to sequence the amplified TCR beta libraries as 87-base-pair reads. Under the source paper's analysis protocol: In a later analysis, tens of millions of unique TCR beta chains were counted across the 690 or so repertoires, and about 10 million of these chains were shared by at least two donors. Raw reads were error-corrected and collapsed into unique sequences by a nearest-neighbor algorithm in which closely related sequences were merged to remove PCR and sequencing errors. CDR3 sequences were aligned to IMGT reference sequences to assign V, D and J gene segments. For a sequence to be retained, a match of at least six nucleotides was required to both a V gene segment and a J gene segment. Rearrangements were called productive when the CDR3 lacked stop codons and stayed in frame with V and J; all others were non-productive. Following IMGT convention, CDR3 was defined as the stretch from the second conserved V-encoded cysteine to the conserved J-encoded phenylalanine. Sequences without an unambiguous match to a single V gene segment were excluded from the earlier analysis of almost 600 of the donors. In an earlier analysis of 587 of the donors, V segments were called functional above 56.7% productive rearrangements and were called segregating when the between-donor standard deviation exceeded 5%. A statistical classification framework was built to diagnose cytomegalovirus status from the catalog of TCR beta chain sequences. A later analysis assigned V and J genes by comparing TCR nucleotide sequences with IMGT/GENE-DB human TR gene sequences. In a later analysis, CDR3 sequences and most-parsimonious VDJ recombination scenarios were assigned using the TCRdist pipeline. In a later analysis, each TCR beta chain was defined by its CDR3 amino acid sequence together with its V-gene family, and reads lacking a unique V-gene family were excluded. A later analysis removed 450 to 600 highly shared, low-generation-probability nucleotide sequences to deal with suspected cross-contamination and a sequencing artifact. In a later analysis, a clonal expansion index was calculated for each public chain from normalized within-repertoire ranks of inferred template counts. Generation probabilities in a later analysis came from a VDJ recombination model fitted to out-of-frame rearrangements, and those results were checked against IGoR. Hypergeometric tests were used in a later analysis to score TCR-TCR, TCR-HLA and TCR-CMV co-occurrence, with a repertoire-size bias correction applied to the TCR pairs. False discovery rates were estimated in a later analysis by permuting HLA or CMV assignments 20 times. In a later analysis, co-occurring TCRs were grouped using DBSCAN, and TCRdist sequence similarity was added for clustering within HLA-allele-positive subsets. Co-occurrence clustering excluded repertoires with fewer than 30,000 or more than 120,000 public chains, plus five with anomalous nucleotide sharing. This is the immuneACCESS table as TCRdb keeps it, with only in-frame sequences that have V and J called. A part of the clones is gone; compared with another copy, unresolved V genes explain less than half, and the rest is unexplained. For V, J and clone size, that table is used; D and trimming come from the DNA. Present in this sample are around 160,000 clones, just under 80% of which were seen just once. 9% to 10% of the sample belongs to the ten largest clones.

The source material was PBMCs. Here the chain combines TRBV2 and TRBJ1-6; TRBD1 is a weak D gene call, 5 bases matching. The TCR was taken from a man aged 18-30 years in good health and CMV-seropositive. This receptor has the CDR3 CASRGGTENSPLHL. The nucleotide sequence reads TGTGCCAGCAGGGGTGGGACTGAGAATTCACCCCTCCACCTT.